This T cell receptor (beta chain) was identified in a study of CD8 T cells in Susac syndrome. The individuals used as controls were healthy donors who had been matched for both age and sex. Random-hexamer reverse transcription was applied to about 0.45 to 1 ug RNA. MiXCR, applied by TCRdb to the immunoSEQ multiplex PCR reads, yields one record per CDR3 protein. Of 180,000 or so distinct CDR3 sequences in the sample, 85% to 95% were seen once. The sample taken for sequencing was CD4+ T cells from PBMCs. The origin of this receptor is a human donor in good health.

The CDR3 bases are TGTGCCAGCAGCCCCCATATTTATGGCTACACCTTC. Amino acids: CASSPHIYGYTF. The chain employs TRBV9 and TRBJ1-2; D remains unclear. Trimming stripped 4 bases from V and 5 bases from J, with 9 bases between. CDR1 and CDR2 from the germline V gene are SGDLS and YYNGEE. The CDR3 length is 12 residues.